One and the same sample provided the 25 T cell receptor beta chains below, sequenced in a study of cytomegalovirus exposure and HLA in healthy donors (dated by TCRdb to about 2017). Library preparation employed the immunoSEQ multiplex PCR assay. The multiplex PCR relied on a mix of 60 forward primers for TCR Vbeta segments and 13 reverse primers for TCR Jbeta segments. The clones in this table, taken by TCRdb from immuneACCESS, are in-frame only. Not every clone is retained; where verified, under half of the shortfall comes from an unresolved V gene, and the cause of the rest is unknown. The sample includes approximately 160,000 clones, with around 72% observed a single time. More than 6% of the sample lies in the top ten. Sequencing was done on a sample of PBMCs. The receptors were sampled from a woman between 40 and 55 years old in good health and CMV-seropositive.

The V and J genes are TRBV5-6 and TRBJ2-5; D unresolved. Germline V gene lookup returns CDR1 SGHDT and CDR2 YYEEEE. This CDR3 has 14 amino acids. V dropped 2 bases and J dropped 3 bases, with 11 bases sitting between them. The CDR3 is CASSFGGREETQYF. In nucleotides, the CDR3 is TGTGCCAGCAGCTTTGGTGGCCGGGAAGAGACCCAGTACTTC.

This chain connects TRBV2 to TRBJ2-3; 7 bases align to TRBD1. Trimming took 5 bases from V and 2 from J; bases not matched to a gene: 10. Germline values: CDR1 SNHLY, CDR2 FYNNEI. This CDR3 has 16 amino acids. The CDR3 region is CASSTRDSYTTDTQYF. The CDR3 DNA reads TGTGCCAGCAGTACGAGGGACAGCTACACCACAGATACGCAGTATTTT. The full variable domain, rest sourced from reference TRBV2 and TRBJ2-3, is EPEVTQTPSHQVTQMGQEVILRCVPISNHLYFYWYRQILGQKVEFLVSFYNNEISEKSEIFDDQFSVERPDGSNFTLKIRSTKLEDSAMYFCASSTRDSYTTDTQYFGPGTRLTVL.

The rearrangement links TRBV30 to TRBJ2-7, with 9 bases identical to TRBD1. V lost 3 bases, J lost 4 bases, and 4 bases stayed unmatched. CDR3 size: 13 residues. In germline, CDR1 is GTSNPN, CDR2 SVGIG (reference sequence). This chain's CDR3 is CAWRPGQGYEQYF. DNA of the CDR3: TGTGCCTGGAGGCCGGGACAGGGTTACGAGCAGTACTTC.

The chain uses TRBV5-4 and TRBJ1-2; 7 bases line up with TRBD1. V shed 4 bases and J 7 bases; nucleotides not matched to a gene: 7. The CDR3 is 13 amino acids. Germline CDR1 is SGHNT and CDR2 is YYREEE (reference sequence). In DNA, the CDR3 is TGTGCCAGCAGCGCCACAGGGGCCACTGGCTACACCTTC. Protein sequence: CASSATGATGYTF.

The J gene is TRBJ1-1, the V gene TRBV9, with 11 bases that match TRBD1. The CDR3 totals 17 residues. Germline trimming cut 3 bases from V and 5 bases from J; bases unmatched to any gene: 12. Germline CDR1 SGDLS, CDR2 YYNGEE. CDR3 nucleotides: TGTGCCAGCAGCGAGCCCCTTGGACAGGGGGCGATAACTGAAGCTTTCTTT. Protein product: CASSEPLGQGAITEAFF.

The chain recombines TRBV20-1 with TRBJ1-1; TRBD1 matches 8 bases. Germline lookup yields CDR1 DFQATT and CDR2 SNEGSKA (reference sequence). The ends lost 1 base at V and 11 bases at J; junction bases unmatched: 3. The CDR3 is 11 amino acids. CDR3 amino acids: CSARGTGLAFF. CDR3 nucleotides: TGCAGTGCTAGAGGGACAGGGTTGGCTTTCTTT.

The chain joins TRBV7-9 to TRBJ1-2; tentatively, D is TRBD1 (5 bases). Germline CDR1 and CDR2: SEHNR and FQNEAQ (reference sequence). CDR3 length equals 12 residues. V gave up 4 bases and J gave up 6 bases, with 9 bases separating them. CDR3 nucleotides: TGTGCCAGCAGCTCTGGGGCTAATGGCTACACCTTC. This encodes CASSSGANGYTF.

This chain connects TRBV29-1 to TRBJ1-1, with a tentative D call TRBD1 (6 bases). This CDR3 has 12 amino acids. Germline CDR1 reads SQVTM; CDR2 reads ANQGSEA. Trimming stripped 3 bases from V and 6 bases from J, with 11 bases between. The CDR3 DNA sequence: TGCAGCGTTGACGTGGGGGCCGCTGAAGCTTTCTTT. It yields the protein CSVDVGAAEAFF.

The rearrangement links TRBV10-1 to TRBJ1-4, with TRBD1 matching over 9 bases. V lost 4 bases and J lost 15; bases outside the gene matches: 9. Germline-derived CDR1 and CDR2 are WNHNN and SYGVQD (reference sequence). CDR3 length equals 13 residues. CDR3 coding DNA: TGCGCCAGCAGTGGGGGGGAGACAGGGGGGGTGTTTTTT. Its protein product is CASSGGETGGVFF.

The rearrangement uses TRBV7-9 and TRBJ1-1; the D is unclear. The V end lost 3 bases, the J end lost 2 bases, and 7 bases lay between the germline ends. The CDR3 sequence is 13 residues long. Germline V gives CDR1 SEHNR, CDR2 FQNEAQ (reference sequence). The CDR3 region has the DNA TGTGCCAGCAGCTTGGCCGAAAACACTGAAGCTTTCTTT. It codes for CASSLAENTEAFF.

The rearrangement joins TRBV11-1 to TRBJ2-1; TRBD1 matches at 9 bases. The trim removed 5 bases at V and 6 bases at J, leaving 2 bases unmatched. Germline CDR1 reads SGHAT; CDR2 reads FQDESV (reference sequence). There are 13 residues in the CDR3. The CDR3 DNA is TGTGCCAGCAGCCCGACAGGGGGCAATGAGCAGTTCTTC. Amino acid sequence: CASSPTGGNEQFF.

The V gene is TRBV15, the J gene TRBJ2-1; possibly TRBD1 for D (6 bases). The length of the CDR3 is 15 residues. CDR1 and CDR2 from the germline V gene are LNHNV and YYDKDF (reference sequence). V was cut by 8 bases and J by 7 bases, with 21 bases left in between. The CDR3 protein is CATSPGTPLQNEQFF. The CDR3 DNA reads TGTGCCACCTCCCCCGGGACACCACTTCAGAATGAGCAGTTCTTC.

The genes are TRBV10-2 and TRBJ1-5; D remains ambiguous. The V gene lost 2 bases and the J gene lost 6 bases, with 11 bases spanning the gap. The CDR3 length is 14 residues. Germline CDR1 WSHSY, CDR2 SAAADI. The chain's CDR3 is CASSEGVRGQPQHF. CDR3 bases: TGCGCCAGCAGTGAGGGAGTCCGGGGTCAGCCCCAGCATTTT.

The gene calls are TRBV6-6 and TRBJ1-4; a possible D gene is TRBD1 (6 bases). The CDR3 length is 12 residues. Trimming stripped 8 bases from V and 8 bases from J, with 12 bases between. From germline, CDR1 is MNHNY and CDR2 SVGAGI (reference sequence). This CDR3 reads CASGERGEKLFF. As DNA, the CDR3 is TGTGCCAGCGGGGAGAGGGGGGAAAAACTGTTTTTT.

The V gene is TRBV19, the J gene TRBJ1-5; the D is unclear. In germline, CDR1 is LNHDA, CDR2 SQIVND (reference sequence). This CDR3 region has 18 residues. V lost 7 bases and J lost 0, with 22 bases in between. CDR3 sequence: CASIPSRGGSYSNQPQHF. CDR3 bases: TGTGCCAGTATCCCGTCCCGTGGAGGGAGTTATAGCAATCAGCCCCAGCATTTT.

The chain uses TRBV10-3 and TRBJ2-5; the D gene is possibly TRBD1 (6 bases). This CDR3 comprises 14 residues. Trimming took 4 bases from V and 5 from J, leaving 14 bases between them. Germline assignment: CDR1 ENHRY and CDR2 SYGVKD. The CDR3: CAISASGQGETQYF. DNA of the CDR3: TGTGCCATCAGTGCCAGCGGCCAGGGGGAGACCCAGTACTTC.

The rearrangement uses TRBV5-1 and TRBJ2-7; TRBD1 agrees at 8 bases. The CDR3 is 15 residues long. With 4 bases clipped from V and 1 base from J, the junction kept 7 bases outside the gene matches. CDR1 is SGHRS and CDR2 is YFSETQ in the germline V gene. CDR3 protein: CASSRRQGSSYEQYF. CDR3 DNA: TGCGCCAGCAGCCGTCGACAGGGGAGTTCCTACGAGCAGTACTTC.

The rearrangement joins TRBV7-9 to TRBJ2-1; 11 nucleotides match TRBD2. V was pared by 5 bases and J by 5 bases, with 5 bases of the junction left unmatched. Germline V lookup: CDR1 SEHNR, CDR2 FQNEAQ (reference sequence). The CDR3 has 15 residues. CDR3 region: CASSPIAGGNNEQFF. DNA of the CDR3: TGTGCCAGCAGCCCCATAGCGGGGGGGAACAATGAGCAGTTCTTC.

The CDR3 DNA reads TGTGCCAGCAGGTCACAGGGGGCTCTTTTTTATGGCTACACCTTC. This sequence encodes CASRSQGALFYGYTF. The chain uses TRBV27 and TRBJ1-2, with TRBD1 identical over 9 bases. V lost 6 bases and J lost 5; bases outside the gene matches: 10. Germline CDR1 and CDR2: MNHEY and SMNVEV (reference sequence). The CDR3 has 15 amino acids.

This clone was found once. The V call is TRBV5-1, the J call TRBJ2-6; D gene uncertain. The CDR3 runs 16 residues. The V gene lost 2 bases and the J gene lost 0 bases, with 9 bases spanning the gap. Germline lookup yields CDR1 SGHRS and CDR2 YFSETQ. CDR3 protein: CASSLRASSGANVLTF. DNA for the CDR3: TGCGCCAGCAGCTTACGAGCTAGCTCTGGGGCCAACGTCCTGACTTTC.

This clone was detected only once. This rearrangement joins TRBV10-3 to TRBJ1-2; D is unresolved. This CDR3 comprises 13 residues. Germline V gene data show CDR1 as ENHRY and CDR2 as SYGVKD. V was trimmed by 5 bases and J by 4 bases, leaving 11 bases between them. The CDR3 DNA sequence: TGTGCCATCAGTCAAGAGAGGAGCTATGGCTACACCTTC. Translated, it gives CAISQERSYGYTF.

This chain joins TRBV6-1 and TRBJ1-2; maybe TRBD1 (6 bases). V was trimmed by 9 bases and J by 5 bases, leaving 19 bases between them. The CDR3 totals 14 residues. Per the germline V gene, CDR1 is MNHNS and CDR2 is SASEGT. CDR3 region: CASHRGGQEYGYTF. DNA for the CDR3: TGTGCCAGTCACCGCGGGGGACAAGAATATGGCTACACCTTC.

This chain connects TRBV2 to TRBJ2-5; 10 bases match TRBD2. With 6 bases clipped from V and 3 bases from J, the junction kept 4 bases outside the gene matches. CDR1 is SNHLY, CDR2 FYNNEI, per germline. The CDR3 contains 14 residues. CDR3 amino acids: CASRAGTSEETQYF. The CDR3, as DNA: TGTGCCAGCAGAGCCGGGACTAGCGAAGAGACCCAGTACTTC.

This clone was found a few times. The chain is built from TRBV19 and TRBJ1-3, with TRBD1 as a possible D gene (6 bases). CDR3 length equals 15 residues. CDR1 is LNHDA, CDR2 SQIVND, per germline (reference sequence). The V end was cut by 5 bases, the J end by 2 bases, with 13 bases between. CDR3 DNA sequence: TGTGCCAGTAGTTTCCCGACAGGTCCTGGAAACACCATATATTTT. Protein: CASSFPTGPGNTIYF.

The chain carries TRBV30 and TRBJ1-5; D call uncertain. This CDR3 is built from 14 residues. The ends were cut back, 2 bases at V and 0 bases at J, with 8 bases in the middle. CDR1 and CDR2 (germline): GTSNPN, SVGIG (reference sequence). The CDR3 nucleotides are TGTGCCTGGAGTACGGGTCATAGCAATCAGCCCCAGCATTTT. It specifies CAWSTGHSNQPQHF.